This TCR beta chain was retrieved from a study of cytomegalovirus exposure and HLA in healthy donors. PCR primers comprised 60 Vbeta and 13 Jbeta primers. Generated by immunoSEQ multiplex PCR, the TCRdb table keeps only in-frame clones and is missing some. The data contain approximately 210,000 clones, around 86% of them seen just once; the ten biggest clones take up roughly 1.9%. The CDR3 runs to 16 residues. CDR1 and CDR2 from the germline V gene are MRHNA and SNTAGT. V trimming: 3 bases; J trimming: 2 bases; junction bases outside the gene matches: 7. The material sequenced was PBMCs. The TCR was taken from a woman younger than 30 in good health and CMV-seronegative. The chain employs TRBV6-4 and TRBJ2-3; 8 nucleotides line up with TRBD1. The CDR3 sequence is CASSDVSGGPTDTQYF. Written as DNA, the CDR3 is TGTGCCAGCAGTGATGTTTCAGGGGGCCCCACAGATACGCAGTATTTT.